One and the same sample provided the 5 T cell receptor beta chains below, sequenced in a study of Ad26.COV2.S vaccination and SARS-CoV-2 variants. Profiled with immunoSEQ multiplex PCR; TCRdb holds only in-frame clones, not every one. The sample has about 350,000 clones; 90% to 95% are singletons. The input for sequencing was peripheral blood, taken after recovery from COVID-19. The receptors derive from a human donor who had recovered from COVID-19.

The rearrangement uses TRBV7-9 and TRBJ2-7; possibly TRBD1 for D (7 bases). Trimming stripped 3 bases from V and 3 bases from J, with 12 bases between. CDR3 length: 14 residues. Looked up from germline, CDR1 is SEHNR and CDR2 is FQNEAQ (reference sequence). Here the CDR3 DNA reads TGTGCCAGCAGCTTTGGGGGGACAGTCTACGAGCAGTACTTC. It codes for CASSFGGTVYEQYF.

The V gene is TRBV5-8, the J gene TRBJ2-3; 12 bases line up with TRBD2. The CDR3 spans 15 residues. The V gene's germline CDR1 is SGHTS and CDR2 YDEGEE. Trimming at V came to 1 base and at J to 12 bases, leaving 9 bases not matched to a gene. The chain's CDR3 is CASSLRASGGADQYF. The CDR3 nucleotides are TGTGCCAGCAGCTTGAGGGCTAGCGGGGGGGCCGATCAGTATTTT.

The gene calls are TRBV21-1 and TRBJ1-2; TRBD1 is the table's D call and was not checked against the DNA. TRBV21-1 has pseudogene status. The CDR3 loop spans 15 amino acids. The CDR3 spells CASTRQEVPGDGYTF. In nucleotides, the CDR3 is TGTGCCAGCACGAGACAGGAGGTTCCTGGGGATGGCTACACCTTC.

This chain connects TRBV23-1 to TRBJ2-1; 12 bases align to TRBD2. TRBV23-1 qualifies as an ORF whose function is uncertain. The ends lost 2 bases at V and 8 bases at J; junction bases unmatched: 10. The CDR3 is 17 amino acids. Here the CDR3 DNA reads TGCGCCAGCAGTCAACGACTAGCGGGGGAGCCTAGGGATGAGCAGTTCTTC. This sequence encodes CASSQRLAGEPRDEQFF.

The chain uses TRBV6-5 and TRBJ2-2; D possibly corresponds to TRBD1 (5 bases). Germline V gives CDR1 MNHEY, CDR2 SVGAGI. Trimming took off 7 bases at V and 6 bases at J, with 15 bases between the two ends. The CDR3 is 14 residues long. This CDR3 reads CASMPGNIAGELFF. The CDR3 nucleotides read TGTGCCAGCATGCCAGGGAATATCGCCGGGGAGCTGTTTTTT.